This T cell receptor beta chain was captured by sequencing in a study of CD8 T cells in Susac syndrome. The ends were cut back, 4 bases at V and 5 bases at J, with 19 bases in the middle. Germline CDR1 and CDR2: SGHTA and FQGNSA. CDR3 length equals 16 residues. Random hexamers were used to reverse transcribe an amount of roughly 0.45 to 1 ug RNA. In TCRdb, the immunoSEQ multiplex PCR reads were re-called with MiXCR into one record per CDR3 protein. The repertoire holds roughly 120,000 distinct CDR3 sequences, with 90% to 96% as singletons. The sequence derives from a human donor in good health. This chain connects TRBV7-2 to TRBJ2-3, with D possibly being TRBD2 (6 bases). The sequenced sample was CD4+ T cells from PBMCs. The CDR3 reads CASSSGRERIVDTQYF. CDR3 in DNA: TGTGCCAGCAGCTCAGGACGGGAGAGGATTGTAGATACGCAGTATTTT.